This TCR beta chain was profiled in a study of CD8+CD57+ T cells in acquired aplastic anemia. Study context: CD4+ cell libraries from healthy donors averaged about 10 million reads.

Study conclusions and caveats: Between patients and controls, 25 to 30 CD8+ CDR3 sequences were found in common. Between patients and controls, CD8+ Simpson's diversity did not vary significantly.

It was genomic DNA that served as the template for profiling TCR beta VDJ and CDR3. In TCRdb, the reads were re-called with MiXCR into one record per CDR3 protein. Seen here are roughly 150,000 distinct CDR3 sequences, around 45% observed once, and the top ten hold 0.9% to 1.2%. This clonotype was seen a few times. Antigen: not known. The CDR3 totals 12 residues. The germline gives CDR1 GTSNPN, CDR2 SVGIG (reference sequence). Trimming took off 4 bases at V and 8 bases at J, with 14 bases between the two ends. The sample was sorted CD4+, CD8+, or CD8+CD57+ T cells (not recorded which) from PBMCs. The genes are TRBV30 and TRBJ1-2; no firm D call. The sequence came from a human donor in good health. CDR3 protein: CAWNPQHAGYTF. DNA for the CDR3: TGTGCCTGGAACCCCCAGCATGCAGGCTACACCTTC.